The sequence of this T cell receptor beta chain was determined in a study of cytomegalovirus exposure and HLA in healthy donors. In the study overall: Just over 80% of a few hundred genotyped donors fell in the Caucasian-associated ancestry cluster.

The PCR made use of 60 Vbeta and 13 Jbeta primers. Measured with immunoSEQ multiplex PCR; TCRdb has only the in-frame clones, and not every one. In the table there are some 150,000 clones, roughly 60% of which are singletons. The CDR3 is 14 amino acids. V lost 5 bases, J lost 5 bases, and 13 bases lay in between. The V gene's germline CDR1 is SSHAT and CDR2 FNYEAQ (reference sequence). Study observations and caveats: Rare sequences made up most TCRs, while some public TCRs were found in many donors.

On this clone itself: As yet, its antigen is unknown.

The chain combines TRBV7-7 with TRBJ2-1; maybe TRBD2 (6 bases). Material: PBMCs. The receptor was derived from a middle-aged man in good health and CMV-seronegative. The CDR3 DNA reads TGTGCCAGCAGCCGGGACTTGAATAACAATGAGCAGTTCTTC. Translation gives CASSRDLNNNEQFF.